This T cell receptor beta chain was recorded in a study of beta chain features in type 1 diabetes. The single heparinised draw taken from each donor contained around 110 mL of blood on average. Reverse transcription of all isolated RNA meant that expressed TCRB transcripts were sequenced. Produced via immunoSEQ multiplex PCR; TCRdb's table is partial and in-frame only. The sample lists more than 200,000 clones; about a sixth were seen once. In regard to this clone: Its specificity is not known.

Germline V CDR1 and CDR2: MDHEN, SYDVKM. Trimming removed 7 bases from V and 0 bases from J, with 1 base in between. The CDR3 consists of 11 residues. Notes on the study in general: Among patients, naive, central memory and Treg TCRB repertoires appeared more similar than among healthy donors. There was a moderate but significant shortening of TCRB CDR3s in all four CD4+ subsets of Type 1 diabetes patients.

This receptor was obtained from a man between 25 and 39 years old with type 1 diabetes. Sequencing was done on a sample of naive CD4+ T cells from blood. J is TRBJ2-1 and V is TRBV28; D is uncertain. CDR3 region: CASNSYNEQFF. CDR3 sequence (DNA): TGTGCCAGCAACTCCTACAATGAGCAGTTCTTC.